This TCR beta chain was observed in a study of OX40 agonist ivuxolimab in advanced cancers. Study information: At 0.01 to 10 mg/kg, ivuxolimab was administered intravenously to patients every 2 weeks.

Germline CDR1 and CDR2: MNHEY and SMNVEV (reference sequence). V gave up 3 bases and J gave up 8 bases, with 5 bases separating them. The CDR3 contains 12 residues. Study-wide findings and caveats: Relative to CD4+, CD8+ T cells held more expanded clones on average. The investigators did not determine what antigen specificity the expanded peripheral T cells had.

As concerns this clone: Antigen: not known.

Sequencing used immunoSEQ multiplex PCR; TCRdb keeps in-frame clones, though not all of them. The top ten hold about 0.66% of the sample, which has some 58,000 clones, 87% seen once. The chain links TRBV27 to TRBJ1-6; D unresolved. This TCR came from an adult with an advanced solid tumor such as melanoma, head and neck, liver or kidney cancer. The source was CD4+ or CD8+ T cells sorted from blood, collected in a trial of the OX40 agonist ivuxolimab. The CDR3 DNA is TGTGCCAGCAGTTTCGGGGATTCACCCCTCCACTTT. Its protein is CASSFGDSPLHF.